The 17 T cell receptor beta chains listed next were all sequenced from one sample in a study of blood T cell repertoires in COVID-19. TCRdb keeps only in-frame clones here, not all; method: immunoSEQ multiplex PCR. The profile shows about 340,000 clones, 70% to 90% of them singletons. The source material was peripheral blood. These receptors were obtained from a woman in her fifties or sixties with COVID-19, enrolled during active disease.

The rearrangement uses TRBV7-3 and TRBJ1-6; D is unresolved. The CDR3 runs 14 residues. CDR1 is SGHTA and CDR2 is FQGTGA in the germline V gene. V lost 3 bases to trimming and J lost 5 bases, with 8 bases between them. As DNA, the CDR3 is TGTGCCAGCAGCTTCACAACAGATAATTCACCCCTCCACTTT. This gives the protein CASSFTTDNSPLHF.

The chain is built from TRBV19 and TRBJ1-5; perhaps TRBD1 as D (5 bases). The CDR3 spans 13 residues. Germline V gene data show CDR1 as LNHDA and CDR2 as SQIVND (reference sequence). The V end lost 6 bases, the J end lost 5 bases, and 11 bases lay between the germline ends. CDR3: CASRPWGDQPQHF. Written as DNA, the CDR3 is TGTGCCAGTAGACCGTGGGGGGATCAGCCCCAGCATTTT.

Only a few counts were recorded for this clone. This sample includes further DNA sequences coding for the same CDR3. This sequence joins TRBV10-3 and TRBJ2-1; 7 nucleotides agree with TRBD2. The CDR3 spans 15 residues. Germline CDR1 ENHRY, CDR2 SYGVKD. V dropped 3 bases and J dropped 4; count of bases not matched to a gene: 6. CDR3 sequence (DNA): TGTGCCATCAGTGAAAGTCTAGCGGAATACAATGAGCAGTTCTTC. Translation: CAISESLAEYNEQFF.

This clone occurred a few times. A read error may account for a junction end that differs from germline. The V and J genes are TRBV12-5 and TRBJ1-5, with D possibly being TRBD1 (6 bases). The CDR3 covers 14 residues. Germline loops: CDR1 LGHNT, CDR2 FRNRAP. The CDR3 nucleotides read TGTGCTAGTGGCTTGGACAGAATTAATCAGCCCCAGCATTTT. As protein: CASGLDRINQPQHF. The full variable domain, with the rest looked up from reference TRBV12-5 and TRBJ1-5, is DARVTQTPRHKVTEMGQEVTMRCQPILGHNTVFWYRQTMMQGLELLAYFRNRAPLDDSGMPKDRFSAEMPDATLATLKIQPSEPRDSAVYFCASGLDRINQPQHFGDGTRLSIL.

The CDR3 nucleotides read TGTGCCAGCAGCGCGACTAGCGGGGCCTACAATGAGCAGTTCTTC. Its protein product is CASSATSGAYNEQFF. This chain links TRBV7-3 with TRBJ2-1, with 11 nucleotides matching TRBD2. This CDR3 has 15 residues. Trimming cost V 5 bases and J 2 bases; bases outside gene matches: 2. Germline V lookup: CDR1 SGHTA, CDR2 FQGTGA.

V usage is TRBV13 and J usage is TRBJ1-5, with 8 bases lining up with TRBD1. Germline lookup yields CDR1 PRHDT and CDR2 FYEKMQ (reference sequence). CDR3 length equals 14 residues. V shed 4 bases, J shed 6 bases, and the junction held 5 bases outside the gene matches. The CDR3 coding sequence is TGTGCCAGCAGCTCTCAGGGGGCCGGTCAGCCCCAGCATTTT. Translation: CASSSQGAGQPQHF.

This chain connects TRBV4-3 to TRBJ2-2, with D possibly TRBD1 on 5 matching bases. The V gene's germline CDR1 is LGHNA and CDR2 YSLEER. Trimming took 2 bases from V and 8 from J, leaving 12 bases between them. This CDR3 has 14 residues. CDR3 DNA: TGCGCCAGCAGCCAATCCAGGGTTTCGGGGGAGCTGTTTTTT. This translates into CASSQSRVSGELFF.

The chain links TRBV5-1 to TRBJ2-7, with 9 bases fitting TRBD2. With V trimmed by 7 bases and J by 1 base, 6 bases remained unmatched. Per the germline V gene, CDR1 is SGHRS and CDR2 is YFSETQ. The CDR3 runs 14 residues. CDR3 DNA: TGCGCCAGCGGGACACTAGCGGGTTCCTACGAGCAGTACTTC. It codes for CASGTLAGSYEQYF.

V usage is TRBV7-9 and J usage is TRBJ2-3, with 11 bases identical to TRBD2. The CDR3 sequence is 16 residues long. After removal of 5 bases from V and 0 bases from J, the junction contained 4 bases not matched to a gene. Per the germline V gene, CDR1 is SEHNR and CDR2 is FQNEAQ (reference sequence). This CDR3 is CASSPRLAGSTDTQYF. The CDR3 bases are TGTGCCAGCAGCCCCCGACTAGCGGGGAGCACAGATACGCAGTATTTT. Full variable domain (missing parts from reference TRBV7-9 and TRBJ2-3): DTGVSQNPRHKITKRGQNVTFRCDPISEHNRLYWYRQTLGQGPEFLTYFQNEAQLEKSRLLSDRFSAERPKGSFSTLEIQRTEQGDSAMYLCASSPRLAGSTDTQYFGPGTRLTVL.

The chain is built from TRBV12-3 or TRBV12-4 and TRBJ1-2; no reliable D call. The germline V and J ends were trimmed by 6 bases and 6 bases, with 11 bases remaining between them. The CDR3 extends over 12 amino acids. CDR3 sequence: CASSLPYDGYTF. CDR3 in DNA: TGTGCCAGCAGCCTACCGTATGATGGCTACACCTTC.

CDR3 coding DNA: TGTGCCTGGAGCCGGACAGGAAGCACAGATACGCAGTATTTT. It encodes CAWSRTGSTDTQYF. The chain carries TRBV30 and TRBJ2-3; 7 nucleotides match TRBD1. Trimming cost V 3 bases and J 0 bases; bases outside gene matches: 3. The germline CDR1 and CDR2 sequences are GTSNPN and SVGIG (reference sequence). The CDR3 consists of 14 residues.

V and J are TRBV15 and TRBJ2-7; D possibly corresponds to TRBD1 (5 bases). The V end lost 0 bases, the J end lost 4 bases, and 7 bases lay between the germline ends. CDR3 length: 13 amino acids. Germline assignment: CDR1 LNHNV and CDR2 YYDKDF (reference sequence). CDR3 protein: CATSRDQGYEQYF. The CDR3 DNA is TGTGCCACCAGCAGAGATCAGGGATACGAGCAGTACTTC. Supplemented by reference TRBV15 and TRBJ2-7, the full variable domain reads DAMVIQNPRYQVTQFGKPVTLSCSQTLNHNVMYWYQQKSSQAPKLLFHYYDKDFNNEADTPDNFQSRRPNTSFCFLDIRSPGLGDTAMYLCATSRDQGYEQYFGPGTRLTVT.

V usage is TRBV5-1 and J usage is TRBJ1-2; 10 positions match TRBD1. Looked up from germline, CDR1 is SGHRS and CDR2 is YFSETQ. The CDR3 covers 17 residues. J gave up 5 bases and V 4 bases, and 14 bases lay outside the gene matches. CDR3 sequence reads: CASSSPPGQGFSYGYTF. Written as DNA, the CDR3 is TGCGCCAGCAGCAGTCCCCCGGGACAGGGGTTTTCGTATGGCTACACCTTC.

The sample holds one count of this clone. The CDR3 sequence is CASSSIGGDLYGYTF. CDR3 DNA: TGCGCCAGCAGTTCAATCGGGGGGGATCTATATGGCTACACCTTC. V and J are TRBV10-2 and TRBJ1-2; the D gene is possibly TRBD1 (5 bases). Trimming cost V 5 bases and J 5 bases, with 18 bases left between them. The CDR3 is 15 amino acids. Per germline, CDR1 WSHSY and CDR2 SAAADI.

DNA of the CDR3: TGTGCCAGCAGTTTACGGGGTGGTGAGCAGTTCTTC. It codes for CASSLRGGEQFF. V usage is TRBV12-3 or TRBV12-4 and J usage is TRBJ2-1; possibly TRBD2 for D (5 bases). The CDR3 sequence is 12 residues long. V shed 2 bases and J shed 9 bases, with 8 bases lying between them.

The genes are TRBV7-8 and TRBJ1-1; 9 bases map to TRBD1. This CDR3 has 14 residues. CDR1 SGHVS and CDR2 FQNEAQ come from the germline V gene. V lost 5 bases and J lost 4; bases outside the gene matches: 5. The CDR3 coding sequence is TGTGCCAGCAGCGCCCGACAGGGGGGCACTGAAGCTTTCTTT. Its translation: CASSARQGGTEAFF.

This clone is a singleton in its sample. Other DNA sequences in this specimen translate into the identical CDR3. The gene calls are TRBV6-2 or TRBV6-3 and TRBJ1-2, with D uncertain. This CDR3 is 11 amino acids long. V gave up 0 bases and J gave up 7 bases, with 3 bases separating them. Germline V gives CDR1 MNHEY, CDR2 SVGEGT. CDR3 nucleotide sequence: TGTGCCAGCAGTTACTCCCTTGGCTACACCTTC. Translating gives CASSYSLGYTF.